The T cell receptor beta chain under discussion was sequenced for a study of vaccination and CD4 T cells after COVID-19. Study-level points and caveats: Early post-infection timepoints were not included, and relatively few convalescent patients were studied.

Cultured CD4+ T-cell DNA underwent Oncomine TCR Beta short-read sequencing. TCRdb used MiXCR to reprocess the PCR reads, holding one entry per CDR3 protein. The data contain around 25,000 distinct CDR3 sequences, around 60% of them singletons. As concerns this clonotype: The antigen is unknown.

Trimming left V 4 bases short and J 9 bases short, with 16 bases between. Germline CDR1 LNHDA, CDR2 SQIVND (reference sequence). The CDR3 extends over 15 amino acids. Described treatment: approximately nine-day PBMC culture with coronavirus spike peptide pools or control peptides (ViraFEST assay). Every well contained 2.1 million or so PBMCs, which were grown with about 9.3 IU/ml IL-2 and about 10 ug/ml peptide pools. Sequenced material: CD4+ T cells from blood, cultured in vitro, taken after SARS-CoV-2 vaccination. The TCR originated in a human donor who received a COVID-19 vaccine. This chain links TRBV19 with TRBJ1-6, with D maybe TRBD1 (6 bases). The CDR3 region is CASSTSFEGGSPLHF. The CDR3 coding sequence is TGTGCCAGTAGTACCTCTTTCGAGGGGGGTTCACCCCTCCACTTT.